Listed below are T cell receptor beta chains from one sample, sequenced in a study of T cell repertoires in ileal Crohn's disease. TCRdb's copy holds only in-frame clones and misses some; the assay was immunoSEQ multiplex PCR. The sample lists more than 9,000 clones; around three quarters were seen once. Input material: ileal tissue. The receptors originated from an adult with Crohn's disease. CDR3s include the opening cysteine and the closing phenylalanine or tryptophan. Each record gives: clone size, D gene, J gene, V gene, CDR3 DNA, CDR3 protein. A D gene is named only where the DNA matches it firmly. Size values are once, few and many counts, or a class for expanded clones, and some rows have none.

-,-,TRBJ2-1,TRBV7-9,TGTGCCAGCAGCCTCCCGGAGGCCTACAATGAGCAGTTCTTC,CASSLPEAYNEQFF
-,-,TRBJ1-6,TRBV29-1,TGCAGCGTGCGAGACAGGTATAATTCACCCCTCCACTTT,CSVRDRYNSPLHF
-,-,TRBJ2-7,TRBV30,TGTGCCTGGAGTGTAGAGCCAGGCCTGGTTCCGCAGTACTTC,CAWSVEPGLVPQYF
-,TRBD1,TRBJ2-2,TRBV7-9,TGTGCCAGCAGCTTAAGACAGGGTGGCACCGGGGAGCTGTTTTTT,CASSLRQGGTGELFF
-,-,TRBJ2-7,TRBV27,TGTGCCAGCCGACCGCGGGGAGACTACGAGCAGTACTTC,CASRPRGDYEQYF
-,-,TRBJ1-5,TRBV6-6,TGTGCCAGCAGAGACACAGGGTTTACTCAGCCCCAGCATTTT,CASRDTGFTQPQHF
few,-,TRBJ1-2,TRBV6-1,TGTGCCAGCAGTGGCAACACCATCTATGGCTACACCTTC,CASSGNTIYGYTF
-,TRBD1,TRBJ2-7,TRBV5-1,TGCGCCAGCAGCTTGGCCGAGACAGGGAAATACGAGCAGTACTTC,CASSLAETGKYEQYF
-,-,TRBJ1-6,TRBV6-1,TGTGCCAGCGGTGATAGGGAGGGGTCACCCCTCCACTTT,CASGDREGSPLHF
-,-,TRBJ2-5,TRBV25-1,TGTGCCAGCAGTCCAGCCAAAGCGGGTGAATTCCAAGAGACCCAGTACTTC,CASSPAKAGEFQETQYF
once,TRBD1,TRBJ2-7,TRBV9,TGTGCCAGCAGCCCCCGAGGGACAGGAGCATACGAGCAGTACTTC,CASSPRGTGAYEQYF
medium-sized,-,TRBJ1-1,TRBV27,TGTGCCAGCATCCGAGCCACTGAAGCTTTCTTT,CASIRATEAFF